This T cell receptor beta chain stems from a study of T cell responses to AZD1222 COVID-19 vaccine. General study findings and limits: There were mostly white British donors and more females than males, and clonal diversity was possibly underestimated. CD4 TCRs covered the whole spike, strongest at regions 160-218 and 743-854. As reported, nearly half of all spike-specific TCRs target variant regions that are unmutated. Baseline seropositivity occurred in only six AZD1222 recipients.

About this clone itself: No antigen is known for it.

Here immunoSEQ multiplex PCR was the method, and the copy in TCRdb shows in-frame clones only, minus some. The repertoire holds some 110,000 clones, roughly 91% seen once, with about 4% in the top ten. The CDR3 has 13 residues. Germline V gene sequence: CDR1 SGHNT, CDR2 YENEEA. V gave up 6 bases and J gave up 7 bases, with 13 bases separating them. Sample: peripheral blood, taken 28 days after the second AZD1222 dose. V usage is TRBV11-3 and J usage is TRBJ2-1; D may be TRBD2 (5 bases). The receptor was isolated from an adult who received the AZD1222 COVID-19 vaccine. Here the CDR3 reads CASREGSGNEQFF. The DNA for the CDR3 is TGTGCCAGCAGAGAGGGTTCGGGGAATGAGCAGTTCTTC.